Listed here are 23 T cell receptor beta chains from one sample, sequenced in a study of T cells after somatic rescue of genetic block. The table came from immunoSEQ multiplex PCR; TCRdb's copy has only in-frame clones and leaves some out. The sample lists around 67,000 clones, around 92% occurring once. The sample was peripheral blood mononuclear cells (PBMCs). Receptors originate from a man aged 40-50 years.

The chain joins TRBV4-2 to TRBJ1-1; a possible D gene is TRBD1 (5 bases). V lost 1 base and J lost 5, with 8 bases in between. The CDR3 runs 13 residues. CDR1 and CDR2 from the germline V gene are LGHNA and YNFKEQ. CDR3 region: CASSQVRGTEAFF. CDR3 coding DNA: TGTGCCAGCAGCCAAGTACGGGGGACTGAAGCTTTCTTT.

The count of this clone is one. The chain has TRBV30 and TRBJ2-6, with TRBD1 matching over 9 bases. Unmatched junction bases numbered 7, after V lost 3 bases and J lost 4 bases. The germline CDR1 and CDR2 sequences are GTSNPN and SVGIG (reference sequence). This CDR3 comprises 16 residues. DNA for the CDR3: TGTGCCTGGAGGGGACAGGGAGTGTGGGGGGCCAACGTCCTGACTTTC. Residues: CAWRGQGVWGANVLTF.

The CDR3 DNA follows: TGTGCCAGTAGTACTATGCAGGGGGCGCCGTATACGCAGTATTTT. Its translation: CASSTMQGAPYTQYF. This chain links TRBV19 with TRBJ2-3; 8 bases agree with TRBD1. V gave up 4 bases and J gave up 7 bases; unmatched junction bases: 10. The CDR3 covers 15 residues. Germline lookup yields CDR1 LNHDA and CDR2 SQIVND (reference sequence).

The V call is TRBV27, the J call TRBJ1-6; D ambiguous. Between the trimmed V and J ends, which lost 1 base and 0 bases, there was a span of 7 bases. The CDR3 is 16 amino acids. Per the germline V gene, CDR1 is MNHEY and CDR2 is SMNVEV (reference sequence). CDR3 nucleotide sequence: TGTGCCAGCAGTTTATATTCGAGCTCCTATAATTCACCCCTCCACTTT. Translating gives CASSLYSSSYNSPLHF.

The V call is TRBV6-1, the J call TRBJ1-2; 11 bases fit TRBD1. The V and J ends lost 5 bases and 4 bases, in that order; junction bases with no gene match: 6. Germline V gene sequence: CDR1 MNHNS, CDR2 SASEGT. CDR3 length: 15 residues. The CDR3 spells CASSPRDRGFYGYTF. Here the CDR3 DNA reads TGTGCCAGCAGTCCCCGGGACAGGGGGTTCTATGGCTACACCTTC.

The chain has TRBV7-8 and TRBJ2-2; D call uncertain. Trimming stripped 7 bases from V and 7 bases from J, with 13 bases between. The CDR3 contains 13 residues. The V gene's germline CDR1 is SGHVS and CDR2 FQNEAQ. CDR3: CASTAVVDGELFF. The CDR3 DNA reads TGTGCCAGCACCGCCGTTGTTGACGGGGAGCTGTTTTTT. The full variable domain, with the rest looked up from reference TRBV7-8 and TRBJ2-2, is GAGVSQSPRYKVAKRGQDVALRCDPISGHVSLFWYQQALGQGPEFLTYFQNEAQLDKSGLPSDRFFAERPEGSVSTLKIQRTQQEDSAVYLCASTAVVDGELFFGEGSRLTVL.

The gene calls are TRBV19 and TRBJ2-2, with D maybe TRBD2 (5 bases). Trimming pared 6 bases from V and 4 bases from J, leaving 12 bases between. In germline, CDR1 is LNHDA, CDR2 SQIVND (reference sequence). The CDR3 contains 14 residues. DNA of the CDR3: TGTGCCAGTAGACTCTCGGGGATCACCGGGGAGCTGTTTTTT. Amino acids: CASRLSGITGELFF.

The gene calls are TRBV19 and TRBJ2-1; D perhaps matches TRBD2 (6 bases). With 2 bases removed from V and 4 bases from J, the gap between germline ends came to 18 bases. Germline V gives CDR1 LNHDA, CDR2 SQIVND (reference sequence). The CDR3 totals 17 residues. The CDR3 spells CASSIFGGAAPYNEQFF. DNA of the CDR3: TGTGCCAGTAGTATATTTGGCGGGGCGGCCCCGTACAATGAGCAGTTCTTC.

This clone has a handful of counts. The genes are TRBV19 and TRBJ2-1, with D perhaps assigned TRBD1 or TRBD2 (5 bases each). The CDR3 spans 15 residues. Germline V gene data show CDR1 as LNHDA and CDR2 as SQIVND (reference sequence). Trimming cost V 7 bases and J 2 bases, with 15 bases left between them. This chain's CDR3 is CASIGGQRPYNEQFF. CDR3 DNA: TGTGCCAGTATCGGAGGACAAAGACCCTACAATGAGCAGTTCTTC.

The chain uses TRBV10-2 and TRBJ2-1; D gene unclear. Trimming removed 3 bases from V and 5 bases from J, with 11 bases in between. Germline V gene lookup returns CDR1 WSHSY and CDR2 SAAADI. The CDR3 consists of 14 residues. CDR3 nucleotide sequence: TGCGCCAGCAGTGACAGAGGTGCGCACAATGAGCAGTTCTTC. Protein product: CASSDRGAHNEQFF.

The J gene is TRBJ2-1, the V gene TRBV4-1; a weak D match, TRBD2 (5 bases). This CDR3 contains 16 residues. Trimming removed 0 bases at V and 8 bases at J, with 17 bases between. CDR1 and CDR2 from the germline V gene are MGHRA and YSYEKL. CDR3 in DNA: TGCGCCAGCAGCCAAGAGGGAGCAACGGGGTTGGATGAGCAGTTCTTC. Residues: CASSQEGATGLDEQFF.

This clone was observed a handful of times. The chain employs TRBV4-1 and TRBJ1-5, with D possibly being TRBD1 (6 bases). The CDR3 runs 15 residues. In germline, CDR1 is MGHRA, CDR2 YSYEKL. Deletions cut 1 base from V and 4 bases from J, with 11 bases between. The CDR3 sequence is CASSQVRQVNQPQHF. CDR3 in DNA: TGCGCCAGCAGCCAAGTCAGACAGGTTAATCAGCCCCAGCATTTT.

The chain couples TRBV10-1 to TRBJ1-5; maybe TRBD1 (5 bases). CDR3 length: 15 residues. The V gene's germline CDR1 is WNHNN and CDR2 SYGVQD (reference sequence). Trimming removed 6 bases at V and 3 bases at J, with 15 bases between. Written as DNA, the CDR3 is TGCGCCAGCAGACGAGGGGCGGCACCCAATCAGCCCCAGCATTTT. The encoded protein is CASRRGAAPNQPQHF.

V is TRBV6-6 and J is TRBJ2-1; 14 nucleotides agree with TRBD2. CDR1 and CDR2 (germline): MNHNY, SVGAGI (reference sequence). This CDR3 comprises 15 residues. J gave up 12 bases and V 7 bases, and 11 bases lay outside the gene matches. The CDR3 sequence is CASTRTSGGLRWQFF. The CDR3 DNA reads as TGTGCCAGCACCAGGACTAGCGGGGGGTTAAGATGGCAGTTCTTC.

This chain joins TRBV6-6 and TRBJ1-6; D not resolved. CDR3 length equals 13 residues. Germline assignment: CDR1 MNHNY and CDR2 SVGAGI (reference sequence). Trimming left V 8 bases short and J 10 bases short, with 15 bases between. CDR3 bases: TGTGCCAGCCGAATAAACAGAGAATCACCCCTCCACTTT. Protein: CASRINRESPLHF.

Of note for this clone: At the DNA level, this CDR3 is encoded by other sequences in the same sample as well. The chain couples TRBV5-1 to TRBJ1-1; D uncertain. The CDR3 contains 14 residues. V shed 0 bases and J shed 1 base, with 7 bases lying between them. Germline-derived CDR1 and CDR2 are SGHRS and YFSETQ. Here the CDR3 DNA reads TGCGCCAGCAGCTTGGCTGCAGGGAACACTGAAGCTTTCTTT. Its translation is CASSLAAGNTEAFF.

The chain joins TRBV9 to TRBJ2-7, with D perhaps TRBD2 (5 bases). Trimming left V 3 bases short and J 7 bases short, with 11 bases between. The V gene's germline CDR1 is SGDLS and CDR2 YYNGEE. This CDR3 spans 12 amino acids. In DNA, the CDR3 is TGTGCCAGCAGCGGACCGGGGTTGGAGCAGTACTTC. The encoded protein is CASSGPGLEQYF.

The genes are TRBV14 and TRBJ2-7, with D tentatively TRBD2 (6 bases). The CDR3 has 13 residues. Germline CDR1 SGHDN, CDR2 FVKESK. Trimming took off 5 bases at V and 3 bases at J, with 11 bases between the two ends. The CDR3 protein is CASSFHGGYEQYF. In DNA form, the CDR3 reads TGTGCCAGCAGCTTTCACGGGGGCTACGAGCAGTACTTC. Supplemented by reference TRBV14 and TRBJ2-7, the full variable domain reads EAGVTQFPSHSVIEKGQTVTLRCDPISGHDNLYWYRRVMGKEIKFLLHFVKESKQDESGMPNNRFLAERTGGTYSTLKVQPAELEDSGVYFCASSFHGGYEQYFGPGTRLTVT.

This rearrangement joins TRBV9 to TRBJ1-3; 9 positions agree with TRBD1. V lost 0 bases, J lost 8 bases, and 12 bases stayed unmatched. CDR1 SGDLS and CDR2 YYNGEE come from the germline V gene. The CDR3 contains 17 residues. The CDR3, as DNA: TGTGCCAGCAGCGTAGATGGGTTACAGGGGGCAGCGGACACCATATATTTT. Translation: CASSVDGLQGAADTIYF.

This rearrangement joins TRBV6-5 to TRBJ1-3, with a weak D call TRBD1 (5 bases). Looked up from germline, CDR1 is MNHEY and CDR2 is SVGAGI. The germline V and J ends were trimmed by 2 bases and 0 bases, with 11 bases remaining between them. The CDR3 extends over 16 amino acids. The CDR3 DNA is TGTGCCAGCAGTTACACGGGGCTCTCCTCTGGAAACACCATATATTTT. This codes for CASSYTGLSSGNTIYF.

The rearrangement joins TRBV2 to TRBJ2-3; 7 bases match TRBD2. The CDR3 spans 15 residues. Trimming cost V 5 bases and J 3 bases; bases outside gene matches: 8. Germline CDR1 SNHLY, CDR2 FYNNEI. The chain's CDR3 is CASSLGRVGTDTQYF. In nucleotides, the CDR3 is TGTGCCAGCAGTTTGGGGAGGGTGGGGACAGATACGCAGTATTTT.

The V gene is TRBV7-3, the J gene TRBJ2-7; D gene unclear. Germline CDR1 and CDR2: SGHTA and FQGTGA. This CDR3 has 13 residues. Trimming removed 5 bases from V and 6 bases from J, with 14 bases in between. The CDR3 spells CASSPRQGFEQYF. As DNA, the CDR3 is TGTGCCAGCAGCCCAAGGCAAGGTTTCGAGCAGTACTTC.

This sequence joins TRBV11-3 and TRBJ1-1; possible D gene TRBD1, 5 bases. Germline lookup yields CDR1 SGHNT and CDR2 YENEEA. The CDR3 is 13 amino acids. V was trimmed by 3 bases and J by 1 base, leaving 6 bases between them. The CDR3 nucleotides read TGTGCCAGCAGCTTTGGGGCGAACACTGAAGCTTTCTTT. Translating gives CASSFGANTEAFF.